This paragraph reports one TCR beta chain. The data belong to a study of blood T cell repertoires in COVID-19. About the research overall: COVID-19 samples collected from the United States, Italy and Spain covered acute and convalescent phases. T cells, B-cell-depleted T cells, or PBMCs supplied cDNA or gDNA.

The ends were cut back, 2 bases at V and 7 bases at J, with 12 bases in the middle. Germline-derived CDR1 and CDR2 are SGDLS and YYNGEE. This CDR3 is built from 13 residues. In the authors' workflow: From reference gene primer amplification, estimates of nucleated cell counts were derived. Sequencing used immunoSEQ multiplex PCR; TCRdb keeps in-frame clones, though not all of them. For V, J and clone size, that table is used; D and trimming come from the DNA. This sample has a few hundred thousand clones; about 85% occur once, and the top ten carry less than 4.5%. The chain has TRBV9 and TRBJ1-2, with a tentative D call TRBD1 (6 bases). The specimen sequenced was peripheral blood. The sequence was obtained from a man aged 18 to 35 with active or convalescent COVID-19. CDR3 bases: TGTGCCAGCAGCGTTGGGGGCGCTGGTGGCTACACCTTC. Its translation is CASSVGGAGGYTF.